This TCR beta chain was retrieved from a study of OX40 agonist ivuxolimab in advanced cancers. TCRdb keeps only in-frame clones here, not all; method: immunoSEQ multiplex PCR. Of about 62,000 clones in the sample, around 79% were seen once. In germline, CDR1 is SNHLY, CDR2 FYNNEI. V was cut by 4 bases and J by 0 bases, with 7 bases left in between. The CDR3 has 14 amino acids. This specimen was CD4+ or CD8+ T cells sorted from blood, taken in a trial of the OX40 agonist ivuxolimab. The J gene is TRBJ2-1, the V gene TRBV2; D not certain. The origin of this receptor is an adult with an advanced solid tumor such as melanoma, head and neck, liver or kidney cancer. The chain's CDR3 is CASSVLASYNEQFF. The CDR3 DNA sequence: TGTGCCAGCAGTGTATTAGCCTCCTACAATGAGCAGTTCTTC.